This TCR beta chain was captured in a study of T-cell reconstitution after alpha-beta-depleted transplantation in children. The germline CDR1 and CDR2 sequences are SGHTA and FQGNSA. Trimming removed 2 bases from V and 0 bases from J; junction bases left unmatched: 12. CDR3 length equals 20 residues. It was with unique molecular identifiers that the TCRbeta library was prepared. TCRdb reprocessed the PCR reads via MiXCR and lists one record per CDR3 protein. In the table there are nearly 200,000 distinct CDR3 sequences, 5% to 6.5% of which are singletons. The sample holds many counts of this clonotype.

The sequencing used PBMCs, collected before TCRalphabeta/CD19-depleted stem cell transplant. This chain links TRBV7-2 with TRBJ2-6; 8 bases fit TRBD1. This clonotype was obtained from a girl less than two years old with combined immunodeficiency, due to receive a stem cell transplant. This chain's CDR3 is CASSLSRTGFGISGANVLTF. DNA for the CDR3: TGTGCCAGCAGCTTATCTAGGACAGGGTTCGGCATCTCTGGGGCCAACGTCCTGACTTTC.